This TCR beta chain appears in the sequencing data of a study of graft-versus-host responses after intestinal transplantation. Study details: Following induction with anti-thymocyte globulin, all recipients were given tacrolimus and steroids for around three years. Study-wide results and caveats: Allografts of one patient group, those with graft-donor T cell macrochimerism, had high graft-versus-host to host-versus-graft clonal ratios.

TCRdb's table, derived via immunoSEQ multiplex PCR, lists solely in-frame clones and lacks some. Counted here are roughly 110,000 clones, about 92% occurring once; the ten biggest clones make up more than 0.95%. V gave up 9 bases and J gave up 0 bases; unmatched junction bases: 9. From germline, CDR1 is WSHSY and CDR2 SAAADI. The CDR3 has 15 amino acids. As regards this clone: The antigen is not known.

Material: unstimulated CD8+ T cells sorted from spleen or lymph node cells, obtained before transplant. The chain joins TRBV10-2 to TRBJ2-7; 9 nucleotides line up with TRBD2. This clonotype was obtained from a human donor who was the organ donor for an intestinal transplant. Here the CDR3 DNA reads TGCGCCAGTTTCTCTAGCGGGGCCAGCTCCTACGAGCAGTACTTC. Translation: CASFSSGASSYEQYF.